The clone carrying this T cell receptor (beta chain) occurred a few times. The CDR3 totals 12 residues. In germline, CDR1 is MNHNS, CDR2 SASEGT. Between the trimmed V and J ends, which lost 6 bases and 1 base, there was a span of 7 bases. This specimen comes from a study of T-cell memory formation after mild COVID-19. MiXCR, run by TCRdb on the 5' RACE reads, gives a single entry per CDR3 protein. Here the sample spans approximately 250,000 distinct CDR3 sequences, 15% to 17% being singletons. The origin of this receptor is an adult woman who had mild COVID-19 (a few samples of this study predate the infection). Cell type and time point are not known. The genes are TRBV6-1 and TRBJ2-7; D gene uncertain. Material: PBMCs or a T cell subset sorted from them (not recorded which). This chain's CDR3 is CASRISSYEQYF. The CDR3 DNA reads TGTGCCAGCAGAATCAGTTCCTACGAGCAGTACTTC.